The sequence of this T cell receptor beta chain was determined in a study of cytomegalovirus exposure and HLA in healthy donors. The PCR employed 60 Vbeta primers together with 13 Jbeta primers. The assay was immunoSEQ multiplex PCR, and TCRdb's table has in-frame clones only and misses some. This table holds more than 45,000 clones, about 70% found once. The CDR3 has 14 amino acids. Germline loops: CDR1 MGHRA, CDR2 YSYEKL. Trimming took 3 bases from V and 9 from J, leaving 18 bases between them. Remarks on this clone: Its target is unknown.

Study results and limitations: TCR beta chains numbering 150 to 200 were designated cytomegalovirus-associated.

The sequenced sample was PBMCs. The receptor was derived from a man aged 25-45 years in good health and CMV-seronegative. V and J are TRBV4-1 and TRBJ2-7; TRBD2 might be the D (6 bases). This CDR3 is CASSHAIAGIGQYF. CDR3 nucleotides: TGCGCCAGCAGCCACGCCATTGCGGGGATTGGGCAGTACTTC.